This TCR beta chain appears in the sequencing data of a study of regulatory T cells in long-lasting Graves disease. For the study at large: Graves' patients, diagnosed recently, had received antithyroid drugs under 3 months.

Construction of TCR beta libraries relied on iRepertoire HTBI primers and on Arm-PCR targeting CDR3 regions. Each CDR3 protein is one row after TCRdb ran MiXCR on the multiplex PCR reads. The table has more than 450,000 distinct CDR3 sequences, around 13% seen once. In its sample, this clonotype was seen a few times. The junction shows a germline mismatch at one end, possibly a read error. Germline V gene sequence: CDR1 LNHNV, CDR2 YYDKDF (reference sequence). The CDR3 sequence is 14 residues long. Specified time point: newly diagnosed GD, antithyroid drugs for less than 3 months. PBMC-derived RNA was used for the TCR library. The same specimen was also included in a second study, on T cells in Graves' hyperthyroidism and ophthalmopathy.

V and J are TRBV15 and TRBJ2-2, with a possible D match to TRBD2 (5 bases). This receptor was identified in a woman in her twenties or thirties with Graves disease. This specimen was peripheral blood mononuclear cells (PBMCs), taken at new diagnosis, from a patient treated with antithyroid drugs. DNA of the CDR3: TGTGCCACCAGCGCAGAGTTTATTGTCGGGGAGCTGGTTTTT. It is translated as CATSAEFIVGELVF.